Many counts were recorded for the clone carrying this TCR beta chain. In TCRdb, the 5' RACE reads were re-called with MiXCR into one record per CDR3 protein. The sample consists of more than 4,000 distinct CDR3 sequences, just under 3% of them appearing once. The sample comes from a study of spatial heterogeneity in lung cancer. The CDR3 sequence is 15 residues long. Between the trimmed V and J ends, which lost 3 bases and 4 bases, there was a span of 15 bases. Time point of the sample: sample taken at primary tumor resection. This TCR came from a male donor with early-stage non-small cell lung cancer. The source was normal lung tissue next to the tumor, collected at surgery. This chain connects TRBV12-3 or TRBV12-4 to TRBJ1-2, with D uncertain. The CDR3 here is CASSFSPGHRYGYTF. In DNA, the CDR3 is TGTGCCAGCAGTTTTTCGCCAGGCCACCGCTATGGCTACACCTTC.